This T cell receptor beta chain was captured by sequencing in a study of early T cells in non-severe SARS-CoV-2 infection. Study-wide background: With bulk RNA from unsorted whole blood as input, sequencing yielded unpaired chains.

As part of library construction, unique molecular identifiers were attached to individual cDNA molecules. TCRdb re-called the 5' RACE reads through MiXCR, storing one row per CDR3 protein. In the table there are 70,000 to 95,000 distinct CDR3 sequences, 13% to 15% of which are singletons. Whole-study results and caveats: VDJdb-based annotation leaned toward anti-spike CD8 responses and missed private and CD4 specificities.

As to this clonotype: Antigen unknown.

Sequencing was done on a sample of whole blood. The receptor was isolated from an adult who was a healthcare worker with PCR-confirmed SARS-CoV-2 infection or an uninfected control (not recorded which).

CDR3 amino acids: CASSYRDRVPNYGYTF. CDR3 sequence (DNA): TGTGCCAGCAGTTACCGGGACAGAGTTCCTAACTATGGCTACACCTTC. The chain combines TRBV12-3 or TRBV12-4 with TRBJ1-2, with 7 bases fitting TRBD1. The CDR3 runs to 16 residues. Trimming removed 4 bases from V and 0 bases from J; junction bases left unmatched: 8.